The clone carrying this TCR beta chain was detected a few times. Trimming removed 7 bases from V and 3 bases from J; junction bases left unmatched: 15. Germline V CDR1 and CDR2: SQVTM, ANQGSEA. This CDR3 comprises 17 residues. The data were taken from a study of patients and donors after allogeneic stem cell transplantation. Using its own MiXCR run on the RT-PCR reads, TCRdb lists one record per CDR3 protein. The data contain around 200,000 distinct CDR3 sequences, around 40% of them singletons. The receptor was isolated from a human donor who was either an allogeneic HSCT recipient or a stem cell or donor lymphocyte infusion donor (not recorded which). It is not recorded whose cells these are; they may come from a transplant donor. Material for sequencing was blood, either unsorted or a sorted T cell fraction (not recorded which). The chain recombines TRBV29-1 with TRBJ2-2; 9 positions match TRBD2. The CDR3 DNA follows: TGCAGCGCCCTGAAAGCGGTAGCGGGGGCGCACACCGGGGAGCTGTTTTTT. It yields the protein CSALKAVAGAHTGELFF.